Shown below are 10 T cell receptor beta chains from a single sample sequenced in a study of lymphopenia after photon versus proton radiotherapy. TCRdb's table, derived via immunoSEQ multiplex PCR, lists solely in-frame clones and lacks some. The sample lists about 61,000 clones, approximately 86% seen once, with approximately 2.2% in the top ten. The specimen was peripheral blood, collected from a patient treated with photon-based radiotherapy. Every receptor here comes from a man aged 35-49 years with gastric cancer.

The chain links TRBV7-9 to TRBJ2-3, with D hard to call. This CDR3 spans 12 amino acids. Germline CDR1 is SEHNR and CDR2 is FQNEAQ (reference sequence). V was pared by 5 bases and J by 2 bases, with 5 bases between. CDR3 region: CASSRSTDTQYF. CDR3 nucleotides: TGTGCCAGCAGCCGTTCCACAGATACGCAGTATTTT.

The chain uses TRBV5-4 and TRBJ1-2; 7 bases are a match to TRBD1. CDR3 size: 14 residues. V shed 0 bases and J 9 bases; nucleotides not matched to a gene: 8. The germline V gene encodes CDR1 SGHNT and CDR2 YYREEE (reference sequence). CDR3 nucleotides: TGTGCCAGCAGCTTGGATTCGACAGGGTGGAGCTACACCTTC. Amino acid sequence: CASSLDSTGWSYTF.

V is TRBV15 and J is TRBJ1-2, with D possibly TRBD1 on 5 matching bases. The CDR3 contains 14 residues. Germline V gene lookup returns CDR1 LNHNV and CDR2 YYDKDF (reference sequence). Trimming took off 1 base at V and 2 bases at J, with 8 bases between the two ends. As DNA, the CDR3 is TGTGCCACCAGCAGAGCAGGGTACAACTATGGCTACACCTTC. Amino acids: CATSRAGYNYGYTF. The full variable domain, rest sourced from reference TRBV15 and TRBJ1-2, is DAMVIQNPRYQVTQFGKPVTLSCSQTLNHNVMYWYQQKSSQAPKLLFHYYDKDFNNEADTPDNFQSRRPNTSFCFLDIRSPGLGDTAMYLCATSRAGYNYGYTFGSGTRLTVV.

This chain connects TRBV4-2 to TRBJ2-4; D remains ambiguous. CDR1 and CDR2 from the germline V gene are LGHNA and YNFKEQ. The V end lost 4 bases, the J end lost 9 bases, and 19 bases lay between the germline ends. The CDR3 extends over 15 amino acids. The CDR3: CASSLGTVEKGIQYF. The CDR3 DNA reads TGTGCCAGCAGCCTAGGAACGGTCGAAAAGGGCATTCAGTACTTC.

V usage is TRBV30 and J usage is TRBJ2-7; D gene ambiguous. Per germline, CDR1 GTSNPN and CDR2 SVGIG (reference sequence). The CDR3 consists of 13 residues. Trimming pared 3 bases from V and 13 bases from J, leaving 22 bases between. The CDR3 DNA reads TGTGCCTGGAGGGCCAAGGAGATCCCACGATGCTACTTC. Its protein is CAWRAKEIPRCYF.

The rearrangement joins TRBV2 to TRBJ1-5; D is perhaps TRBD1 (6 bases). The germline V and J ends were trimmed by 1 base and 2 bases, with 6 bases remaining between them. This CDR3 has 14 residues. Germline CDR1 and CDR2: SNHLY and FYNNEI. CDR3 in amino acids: CASSEDRGNQPQHF. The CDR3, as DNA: TGTGCCAGCAGTGAAGACAGGGGCAATCAGCCCCAGCATTTT.

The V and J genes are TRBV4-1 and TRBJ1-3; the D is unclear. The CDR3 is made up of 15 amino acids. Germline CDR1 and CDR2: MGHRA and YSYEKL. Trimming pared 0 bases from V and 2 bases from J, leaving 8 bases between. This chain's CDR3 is CASSQDKAAGNTIYF. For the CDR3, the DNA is TGCGCCAGCAGCCAAGACAAGGCGGCTGGAAACACCATATATTTT.

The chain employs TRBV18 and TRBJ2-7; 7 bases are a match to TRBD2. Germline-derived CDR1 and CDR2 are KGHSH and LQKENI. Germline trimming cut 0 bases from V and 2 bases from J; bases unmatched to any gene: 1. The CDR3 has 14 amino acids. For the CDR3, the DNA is TGTGCCAGCTCACCACCGAGCGGGGCCTACGAGCAGTACTTC. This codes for CASSPPSGAYEQYF.

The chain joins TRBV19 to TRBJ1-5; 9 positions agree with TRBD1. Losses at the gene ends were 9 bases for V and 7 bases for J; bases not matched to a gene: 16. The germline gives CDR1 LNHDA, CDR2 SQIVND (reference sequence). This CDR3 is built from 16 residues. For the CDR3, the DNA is TGTGCCAGCTACGATCCGGGACAGGGTACAAACCAGCCCCAGCATTTT. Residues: CASYDPGQGTNQPQHF.

The CDR3 DNA reads TGTGCTAGTGGTTTGGACAAGAACACTGAAGCTTTCTTT. Its translation: CASGLDKNTEAFF. This chain links TRBV12-5 with TRBJ1-1, with no clear D. V dropped 1 base and J dropped 1 base, with 4 bases sitting between them. This CDR3 comprises 13 residues. Germline CDR1 reads LGHNT; CDR2 reads FRNRAP.